This TCR beta chain stems from a study of blood T cells in healthy people across ages. General study findings and limits: The recorded TCR beta diversity per million T cells decreased in a roughly linear manner with age.

This clonotype was seen only a few times. Antigen: not known. PCR was performed a second time for roughly 7 to 11 cycles using a sample-barcoded 5' primer and a J-beta primer mix. Any given sample supplied a minimum of 2.5 million CDR3-containing paired-end reads. From the 5' RACE reads, TCRdb called clonotypes with MiXCR, one entry per CDR3 protein. The data hold around 1,900,000 distinct CDR3 sequences, with 30% to 40% observed a single time. The source is a human donor in good health. The sample was blood.

CDR3 bases: TGTGCCACTTTGCAAGGAGGGGTTAGCACAGATACGCAGTATTTT. Encoded protein: CATLQGGVSTDTQYF. The rearrangement links TRBV7-2 to TRBJ2-3, with D maybe TRBD2 (6 bases). This CDR3 contains 15 residues. V dropped 10 bases and J dropped 0 bases, with 17 bases sitting between them. Germline CDR1 SGHTA, CDR2 FQGNSA.